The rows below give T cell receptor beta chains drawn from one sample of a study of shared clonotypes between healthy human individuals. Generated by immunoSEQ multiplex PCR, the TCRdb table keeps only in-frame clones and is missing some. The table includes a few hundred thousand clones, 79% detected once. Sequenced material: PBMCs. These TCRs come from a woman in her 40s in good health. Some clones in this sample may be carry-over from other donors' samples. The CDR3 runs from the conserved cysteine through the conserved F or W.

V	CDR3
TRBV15	CATSGLGGLAGGGETQYF
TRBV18	CASSPWDRPNTEAFF
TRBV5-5	CASSLERGQGRNF
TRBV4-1	CASSQGTGGHYGYTF
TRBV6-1	CASSTQGVREKLFF
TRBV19	CASSQDRAGIQYF
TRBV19	CASSGGSGPQHF
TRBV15	CATSLDWSEAFF
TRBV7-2	CASSSPSSGRVPEQYF
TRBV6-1	CASSPTGGYNEQFF
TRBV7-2	CASSSPSGRALDTQYF
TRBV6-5	CASRGPYNEQFF
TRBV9	CASSVDPGGETQYF
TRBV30	CAWSPGTGATNEKLFF
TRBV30	CAWNRGQPYNEQFF
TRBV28	CASSLVSYNEQFF
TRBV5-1	CASSLLGEETQYF
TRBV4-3	CASSQERGGGETQYF
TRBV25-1	CASSGFPPGHNTGELFF
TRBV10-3	CAISESITGKRSEAFF
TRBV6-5	CANSYSWQDLEKLFF
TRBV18	CASSPPLAEYNEQFF
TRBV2	CASGKVSETQYF
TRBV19	CASRGTGVNYEQYF
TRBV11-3	CASSLGGLAEETQYF
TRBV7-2	CASSVILAGVGYEQYF
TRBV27	CASSLLARVTSNYGYTF